Each of the 31 T cell receptor beta chains below was sequenced from the same sample in a study of identical twins. TCRdb fed the 5' RACE reads into MiXCR, producing one record per CDR3 protein. The data contain a few hundred thousand distinct CDR3 sequences, 9.5% to 10% of them singletons. The sample was also linked to a second study, of yellow fever vaccine responses in identical twins.

The sample was PBMCs. Receptor source: a woman younger than 35 in good health.

The rearrangement links TRBV20-1 to TRBJ1-4; no clear D gene. Germline CDR1 reads DFQATT; CDR2 reads SNEGSKA (reference sequence). Trimming took off 5 bases at V and 5 bases at J, with 12 bases between the two ends. The CDR3 has 13 amino acids. CDR3 in DNA: TGCAGTGCTCCCCGCCCCGGCAATGAAAAACTGTTTTTT. Its protein is CSAPRPGNEKLFF.

This clonotype occurred a few times. The chain is built from TRBV12-3 or TRBV12-4 and TRBJ2-1, with 10 bases identical to TRBD2. Trimming took 6 bases from V and 5 from J; bases not matched to a gene: 10. This CDR3 spans 16 amino acids. The CDR3 here is CASRLLGLAENNEQFF. DNA for the CDR3: TGTGCCAGCAGACTCCTTGGACTAGCGGAGAACAATGAGCAGTTCTTC.

This chain joins TRBV12-3 or TRBV12-4 and TRBJ2-1, with D possibly matching TRBD2 (6 bases). Between the trimmed V and J ends, which lost 8 bases and 8 bases, there was a span of 16 bases. The CDR3 spans 13 residues. CDR3 amino acids: CASRSRGVDEQFF. For the CDR3, the DNA is TGTGCCAGCCGATCCCGCGGGGTTGATGAGCAGTTCTTC.

This clonotype has a count of ten or more. The rearrangement joins TRBV20-1 to TRBJ2-7; 8 nucleotides line up with TRBD1. V gave up 5 bases and J gave up 6 bases; unmatched junction bases: 9. CDR3 length: 13 amino acids. Germline loops: CDR1 DFQATT, CDR2 SNEGSKA (reference sequence). CDR3: CSALPTGAREQYF. As DNA, the CDR3 is TGCAGTGCTCTACCGACAGGGGCTCGCGAGCAGTACTTC.

V and J are TRBV6-5 and TRBJ1-1, with D perhaps TRBD1 (6 bases). The germline CDR1 and CDR2 sequences are MNHEY and SVGAGI. V was clipped by 0 bases and J by 8 bases, with 7 bases between them. The CDR3 spans 12 residues. The chain's CDR3 is CASSYSTGEAFF. The CDR3 region has the DNA TGTGCCAGCAGTTACTCTACAGGGGAAGCTTTCTTT.

The gene calls are TRBV12-3 or TRBV12-4 and TRBJ2-7; D gene uncertain. CDR3 size: 15 residues. V was cut by 2 bases and J by 3 bases, with 14 bases left in between. The chain's CDR3 is CASSLSDAPDYEQYF. The CDR3 DNA sequence: TGTGCCAGCAGTTTATCGGACGCGCCCGACTACGAGCAGTACTTC.

This clonotype has more than one count but fewer than ten. This chain joins TRBV9 and TRBJ2-7; no definite D call. The CDR3 has 11 amino acids. V shed 0 bases and J shed 12 bases, with 10 bases lying between them. Germline V gene sequence: CDR1 SGDLS, CDR2 YYNGEE. This chain's CDR3 is CASSVDGPLYF. The CDR3 DNA follows: TGTGCCAGCAGCGTAGACGGACCTCTGTACTTC. The full variable domain, in which reference TRBV9 and TRBJ2-7 provide the parts outside the CDR3, is DSGVTQTPKHLITATGQRVTLRCSPRSGDLSVYWYQQSLDQGLQFLIQYYNGEERAKGNILERFSAQQFPDLHSELNLSSLELGDSALYFCASSVDGPLYFGPGTRLTVT.

V gene TRBV6-5 combines with J gene TRBJ1-4, with D hard to call. Deletions cut 2 bases from V and 8 bases from J, with 12 bases between. There are 14 residues in the CDR3. Germline V gives CDR1 MNHEY, CDR2 SVGAGI. CDR3 sequence: CASSYRGLGEKLFF. The CDR3 DNA reads TGTGCCAGCAGTTACCGGGGTTTGGGAGAAAAACTGTTTTTT.

This clonotype appeared a few times. The V and J genes are TRBV5-1 and TRBJ1-1, with 8 positions matching TRBD1. The V segment lost 5 bases and the J segment 4 bases; nucleotides outside the gene matches: 10. CDR3 length equals 15 residues. CDR1 and CDR2 from the germline V gene are SGHRS and YFSETQ. CDR3: CASRRLGTGATEAFF. The CDR3, as DNA: TGCGCCAGCAGACGCCTCGGGACAGGTGCCACTGAAGCTTTCTTT.

There are many counts of this clonotype. This chain uses TRBV7-2 with TRBJ2-7; 11 bases match TRBD2. The V and J ends lost 7 bases and 5 bases, in that order; junction bases with no gene match: 4. Germline CDR1 SGHTA, CDR2 FQGNSA. This CDR3 region has 13 residues. The CDR3, as DNA: TGTGCCAGCAACCCTAGCGGGAGGCACGAGCAGTACTTC. As protein: CASNPSGRHEQYF.

This clonotype was seen at least ten times. The rearrangement links TRBV4-3 to TRBJ2-7, with 8 bases lining up with TRBD2. Germline CDR1 LGHNA, CDR2 YSLEER. With 0 bases clipped from V and 5 bases from J, the junction kept 9 bases outside the gene matches. The CDR3 has 16 amino acids. The CDR3: CASSQDLPAGADEQYF. The CDR3 region has the DNA TGCGCCAGCAGCCAAGATCTCCCAGCGGGAGCTGACGAGCAGTACTTC.

The V gene is TRBV5-1, the J gene TRBJ1-4; D possibly corresponds to TRBD1 (6 bases). The CDR3 contains 15 residues. Per germline, CDR1 SGHRS and CDR2 YFSETQ. The ends were cut back, 4 bases at V and 3 bases at J, with 13 bases in the middle. The CDR3 protein is CASSTFRGSNEKLFF. For the CDR3, the DNA is TGCGCCAGCAGCACGTTCAGGGGTTCTAATGAAAAACTGTTTTTT.

This clonotype occurred many times. V is TRBV20-1 and J is TRBJ2-1; a possible D gene is TRBD2 (6 bases). The CDR3 totals 15 residues. Germline CDR1 is DFQATT and CDR2 is SNEGSKA (reference sequence). V shed 5 bases and J shed 0 bases, with 14 bases lying between them. CDR3 amino acids: CSAHPRRGSYNEQFF. CDR3 DNA: TGCAGTGCTCACCCCCGGCGGGGCTCCTACAATGAGCAGTTCTTC.

This clonotype was detected once. The rearrangement joins TRBV20-1 to TRBJ2-1; D ambiguous. Deletions cut 3 bases from V and 6 bases from J, with 18 bases between. Germline V lookup: CDR1 DFQATT, CDR2 SNEGSKA (reference sequence). CDR3 length equals 15 residues. The CDR3 nucleotides read TGCAGTGCTAGTCATCGCGGAGTTACGCCCAATGAGCAGTTCTTC. It encodes CSASHRGVTPNEQFF.

Only a few counts were recorded for this clonotype. The rearrangement joins TRBV28 to TRBJ2-1; weak D call: TRBD1 (5 bases). The CDR3 covers 16 residues. Germline-derived CDR1 and CDR2 are MDHEN and SYDVKM. The V end was cut by 2 bases, the J end by 3 bases, with 14 bases between. The chain's CDR3 is CASSLDHRMYYNEQFF. The DNA for the CDR3 is TGTGCCAGCAGTTTAGATCACAGGATGTACTACAATGAGCAGTTCTTC.

This sequence joins TRBV11-2 and TRBJ1-1, with D possibly TRBD1 on 5 matching bases. V dropped 0 bases and J dropped 6 bases, with 14 bases sitting between them. The germline V gene has CDR1 SGHAT and CDR2 FQNNGV. This CDR3 region has 15 residues. The CDR3: CASSLDLGRVAEAFF. CDR3 DNA: TGTGCCAGCAGCTTAGATCTAGGCAGGGTTGCTGAAGCTTTCTTT.

This clonotype was counted at least ten times. This chain uses TRBV7-2 with TRBJ2-2; 9 bases line up with TRBD1. The germline CDR1 and CDR2 sequences are SGHTA and FQGNSA. The CDR3 totals 15 residues. J was trimmed by 7 bases and V by 1 base; bases with no gene match: 4. DNA for the CDR3: TGTGCCAGCAGCTTAGTGGGACAGGGTATCGGGGAGCTGTTTTTT. Translation gives CASSLVGQGIGELFF.

V gene TRBV5-1 combines with J gene TRBJ2-5; D not resolved. Trimming cost V 4 bases and J 1 base, with 17 bases left between them. Germline V gives CDR1 SGHRS, CDR2 YFSETQ. This CDR3 contains 16 residues. The CDR3 bases are TGCGCCAGCAGCCACCGGACCGATTCGGGCCAAGAGACCCAGTACTTC. It translates to CASSHRTDSGQETQYF.

This chain connects TRBV12-3 or TRBV12-4 to TRBJ2-1; 7 bases are shared with TRBD1. Trimming removed 2 bases from V and 3 bases from J; junction bases left unmatched: 4. The CDR3 runs 15 residues. Written as DNA, the CDR3 is TGTGCCAGCAGTTTAACCCGGGACAGCTACAATGAGCAGTTCTTC. Amino acid sequence: CASSLTRDSYNEQFF.

The chain uses TRBV7-6 and TRBJ1-2; no clear D. The CDR3 is 13 amino acids. V was trimmed by 4 bases and J by 3 bases, leaving 9 bases between them. Germline lookup yields CDR1 SGHVS and CDR2 FNYEAQ. The CDR3 DNA reads TGTGCCAGCAGCTCCGCGGGTGACTATGGCTACACCTTC. Protein: CASSSAGDYGYTF.

This clonotype was seen more than once but under ten times. This chain links TRBV20-1 with TRBJ2-2; perhaps TRBD2 as D (6 bases). V shed 3 bases and J shed 1 base, with 21 bases lying between them. The CDR3 has 18 amino acids. Germline-derived CDR1 and CDR2 are DFQATT and SNEGSKA (reference sequence). CDR3 nucleotides: TGCAGTGCTAGCGCCCGGGCTAGCGCATTTCAGAACACCGGGGAGCTGTTTTTT. It encodes CSASARASAFQNTGELFF.

This clonotype appeared a few times. This chain joins TRBV12-3 or TRBV12-4 and TRBJ2-5; D may match TRBD1 or TRBD2 (5 bases each). The ends were cut back, 5 bases at V and 3 bases at J, with 22 bases in the middle. This CDR3 region has 17 residues. This CDR3 reads CASSPRPGTPREETQYF. CDR3 in DNA: TGTGCCAGCAGTCCCAGACCCGGGACCCCACGGGAAGAGACCCAGTACTTC.

This clonotype was picked up many times. The rearrangement links TRBV12-3 or TRBV12-4 to TRBJ1-1; 7 nucleotides align to TRBD1. CDR3 size: 14 residues. After removal of 7 bases from V and 1 base from J, the junction contained 6 bases not matched to a gene. CDR3 sequence reads: CASTSDRKNTEAFF. DNA of the CDR3: TGTGCCAGCACCTCGGACAGGAAGAACACTGAAGCTTTCTTT.

This clonotype was counted ten times or more. The rearrangement joins TRBV9 to TRBJ2-5, with D possibly matching TRBD1 (6 bases). The CDR3 is made up of 13 amino acids. The V and J ends lost 2 bases and 5 bases respectively, with 10 bases between them. In germline, CDR1 is SGDLS, CDR2 YYNGEE. The CDR3 sequence: CASSVGQWETQYF. The CDR3 bases are TGTGCCAGCAGCGTTGGACAGTGGGAGACCCAGTACTTC. Complete variable domain (other parts from reference TRBV9 and TRBJ2-5): DSGVTQTPKHLITATGQRVTLRCSPRSGDLSVYWYQQSLDQGLQFLIQYYNGEERAKGNILERFSAQQFPDLHSELNLSSLELGDSALYFCASSVGQWETQYFGPGTRLLVL.

This clonotype turned up a few times. The V and J genes are TRBV28 and TRBJ2-7, with TRBD2 matching 8 bases. CDR3 length equals 13 residues. CDR1 and CDR2 from the germline V gene are MDHEN and SYDVKM. V lost 8 bases, J lost 7 bases, and 10 bases stayed unmatched. Here the CDR3 reads CASRSGNTGEQYF. CDR3 coding DNA: TGTGCCAGCCGTAGCGGGAATACGGGGGAGCAGTACTTC.

This clonotype was counted at least ten times. The chain employs TRBV16 and TRBJ2-7; D remains unclear. This CDR3 spans 14 amino acids. V was cut by 1 base and J by 2 bases, with 9 bases left in between. CDR1 and CDR2 from the germline V gene are KGHSY and FQNENV. This chain's CDR3 is CASSQLISTYEQYF. CDR3 sequence (DNA): TGTGCCAGCAGCCAATTAATCAGCACCTACGAGCAGTACTTC.

The chain employs TRBV4-1 and TRBJ2-1; 7 bases align to TRBD1. The CDR3 runs to 14 residues. J was trimmed by 4 bases and V by 6 bases; bases with no gene match: 6. Germline CDR1 and CDR2: MGHRA and YSYEKL. Here the CDR3 reads CASRLTTGYNEQFF. DNA for the CDR3: TGCGCCAGCAGACTTACGACAGGGTACAATGAGCAGTTCTTC.

The chain links TRBV12-3 or TRBV12-4 to TRBJ1-6; a weak D match, TRBD1 (5 bases). The CDR3 has 12 amino acids. Trimming removed 9 bases at V and 13 bases at J, with 16 bases between. CDR3 loop: CASLSRGEPLHF. Here the CDR3 DNA reads TGTGCCAGTTTGTCGAGGGGTGAGCCCCTCCACTTT.

The table lists this clonotype with a few counts. This chain links TRBV3-1 with TRBJ2-1; 7 bases fit TRBD2. This CDR3 contains 15 residues. Looked up from germline, CDR1 is LGHDT and CDR2 is YNNKEL (reference sequence). V lost 2 bases and J lost 6; bases outside the gene matches: 7. CDR3 nucleotide sequence: TGTGCCAGCAGCCAAATGGCGGGAGAGGTCAATGAGCAGTTCTTC. Its translation is CASSQMAGEVNEQFF.

J is TRBJ2-3 and V is TRBV29-1, with 8 bases identical to TRBD1. This CDR3 has 14 residues. J gave up 2 bases and V 4 bases, and 5 bases lay outside the gene matches. Looked up from germline, CDR1 is SQVTM and CDR2 is ANQGSEA. CDR3 nucleotide sequence: TGCAGCGTTGTTGACAGGGGAGACACAGATACGCAGTATTTT. It translates to CSVVDRGDTDTQYF.

This clonotype was observed many times. The genes are TRBV7-8 and TRBJ2-1; 7 bases match TRBD2. CDR3 length: 16 residues. Trimming at V came to 1 base and at J to 3 bases, leaving 6 bases not matched to a gene. The germline CDR1 and CDR2 sequences are SGHVS and FQNEAQ. The CDR3 region has the DNA TGTGCCAGCAGCTTAGGGCGGGAGCATCACTACAATGAGCAGTTCTTC. Translated: CASSLGREHHYNEQFF.